This T cell receptor beta chain is from a study of control samples from healthy donors and cancer patients. Trimming took 0 bases from V and 1 from J, leaving 6 bases between them. Germline CDR1 is SGHTA and CDR2 is FQGNSA. This CDR3 is built from 14 residues. Sequenced by immunoSEQ multiplex PCR; TCRdb stores in-frame clones only, minus some. Among 70,000 or so clones listed, under 90% were seen once. Sequenced material: PBMCs. The receptor was isolated from a man between 60 and 70 years old with lung cancer. The rearrangement uses TRBV7-2 and TRBJ2-5, with D unclear. The CDR3 DNA reads TGTGCCAGCAGCTTAGCGAGTGCCCAAGAGACCCAGTACTTC. Protein sequence: CASSLASAQETQYF. Full variable domain (missing parts from reference TRBV7-2 and TRBJ2-5): GAGVSQSPSNKVTEKGKDVELRCDPISGHTALYWYRQSLGQGLEFLIYFQGNSAPDKSGLPSDRFSAERTGGSVSTLTIQRTQQEDSAVYLCASSLASAQETQYFGPGTRLLVL.